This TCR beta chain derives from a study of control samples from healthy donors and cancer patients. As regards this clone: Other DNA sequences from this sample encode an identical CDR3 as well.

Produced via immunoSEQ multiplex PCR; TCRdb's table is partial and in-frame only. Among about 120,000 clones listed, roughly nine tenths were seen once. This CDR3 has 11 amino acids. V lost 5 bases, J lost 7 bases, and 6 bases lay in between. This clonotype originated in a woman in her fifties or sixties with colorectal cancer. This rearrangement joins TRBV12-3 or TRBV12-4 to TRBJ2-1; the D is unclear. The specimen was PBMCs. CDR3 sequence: CASSPSNEQFF. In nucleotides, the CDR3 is TGTGCCAGCAGTCCCTCTAATGAGCAGTTCTTC.